The next 22 T cell receptor beta chains were all read from a single sample in a study of T cells expressing NK-cell markers. TCRdb re-called the 5' RACE reads and shows each CDR3 protein once, DNA omitted. The sample holds roughly 450,000 distinct CDR3 sequences. Sample: blood T cells: a sorted CD56 or NKG2C T cell subset, CD4+ or CD8+ T cells, or bulk PBMC T cells (not recorded which). Every receptor here comes from a woman in her forties or fifties in good health.

V is TRBV3-1 and J is TRBJ2-7. Germline V gene data show CDR1 as LGHDT and CDR2 as YNNKEL (reference sequence). CDR3 length equals 13 residues. The chain's CDR3 is CASSQGHASGRYF.

The chain joins TRBV5-1 to TRBJ2-1. The CDR3 is made up of 14 amino acids. The V gene's germline CDR1 is SGHRS and CDR2 YFSETQ. CDR3 protein: CASRLVAMNNEQFF.

The genes are TRBV11-2 and TRBJ1-3. CDR3 length equals 15 residues. Germline loops: CDR1 SGHAT, CDR2 FQNNGV. The chain's CDR3 is CASTINSVSGNTIYF. Combining the CDR3 with reference TRBV11-2 and TRBJ1-3 gives the whole variable domain EAGVAQSPRYKIIEKRQSVAFWCNPISGHATLYWYQQILGQGPKLLIQFQNNGVVDDSQLPKDRFSAERLKGVDSTLKIQPAKLEDSAVYLCASTINSVSGNTIYFGEGSWLTVV.

J is TRBJ2-7 and V is TRBV6-1. The CDR3 totals 14 residues. Germline loops: CDR1 MNHNS, CDR2 SASEGT. This chain's CDR3 is CASSEAWSDYEQYF.

The chain combines TRBV12-3 or TRBV12-4 with TRBJ2-1; TCRdb designates TRBD2, a call that cannot be tested without DNA. The CDR3 loop spans 15 amino acids. CDR3 sequence reads: CASRSLLAGRDEQFF.

The CDR3 spells CASRPSQPGDNNEQFF. The rearrangement uses TRBV7-8 and TRBJ2-1; the D gene TCRdb calls, TRBD1, cannot be checked with no DNA. The length of the CDR3 is 16 residues. Looked up from germline, CDR1 is SGHVS and CDR2 is FQNEAQ.

The chain has TRBV29-1 and TRBJ1-4; lacking DNA, the TRBD1 call made by TCRdb goes unchecked. The CDR3 spans 15 residues. CDR1 and CDR2 from the germline V gene are SQVTM and ANQGSEA. CDR3 region: CSVEGAGLANEKLFF.

The chain joins TRBV3-1 to TRBJ2-5. This CDR3 contains 13 residues. The germline CDR1 and CDR2 sequences are LGHDT and YNNKEL (reference sequence). The CDR3 sequence: CASSPLVGETQYF.

This chain joins TRBV19 and TRBJ2-1; with no DNA, the TCRdb D assignment of TRBD2 cannot be verified. Germline CDR1 and CDR2: LNHDA and SQIVND (reference sequence). The CDR3 runs to 14 residues. The CDR3: CASSIEKAAGKQFF.

This rearrangement joins TRBV16 to TRBJ2-1. From germline, CDR1 is KGHSY and CDR2 FQNENV. This CDR3 has 13 amino acids. The CDR3 sequence is CASSQGRTNEQFF.

The CDR3 loop is CSVARDSDEQFF. The chain employs TRBV29-1 and TRBJ2-1; the D call of TRBD2 rests on TCRdb alone, since no DNA is present to check it. CDR1 SQVTM and CDR2 ANQGSEA come from the germline V gene. CDR3 length: 12 amino acids.

V usage is TRBV5-5 and J usage is TRBJ1-5. The V gene's germline CDR1 is SGHKS and CDR2 YYEKEE (reference sequence). This CDR3 spans 15 amino acids. CDR3 protein: CASRPWWDYNQPQHF.

The rearrangement links TRBV5-1 to TRBJ1-1. The CDR3 consists of 14 residues. CDR1 SGHRS and CDR2 YFSETQ come from the germline V gene. The chain's CDR3 is CASSTLDPNTEAFF.

The chain has TRBV10-3 and TRBJ1-5; with no DNA, the TCRdb D assignment of TRBD1 cannot be verified. Germline V gene data show CDR1 as ENHRY and CDR2 as SYGVKD. This CDR3 comprises 13 residues. The CDR3 sequence is CAISRGTNQPQHF.

This chain uses TRBV19 with TRBJ2-5; TCRdb's D call, TRBD2, is unchecked because there is no DNA. Germline values: CDR1 LNHDA, CDR2 SQIVND (reference sequence). The CDR3 totals 13 residues. CDR3 loop: CASSIEGGETQYF.

The chain has TRBV12-3 or TRBV12-4 and TRBJ2-3; TCRdb picks TRBD2, but there is no DNA to check that call. The length of the CDR3 is 15 residues. The CDR3 here is CASSKGLAGGGTQYF.

The chain employs TRBV5-6 and TRBJ2-7; TCRdb gives TRBD2 as the D gene, but with no DNA this cannot be confirmed. The CDR3 has 15 amino acids. Germline V CDR1 and CDR2: SGHDT, YYEEEE. This CDR3 is CASSPTSGGIYEQYF.

The J gene is TRBJ1-3, the V gene TRBV20-1; the TRBD1 assignment by TCRdb is unverifiable without DNA. This CDR3 has 13 amino acids. Germline CDR1 reads DFQATT; CDR2 reads SNEGSKA (reference sequence). The CDR3 is CSAREAGGHTIYF.

The rearrangement links TRBV29-1 to TRBJ1-2; TCRdb's D call of TRBD1 is untestable without DNA. Per germline, CDR1 SQVTM and CDR2 ANQGSEA. The CDR3 covers 16 residues. CDR3 sequence reads: CSVDHGTGGIVYGYTF.

The rearrangement links TRBV5-1 to TRBJ1-1; as DNA is missing, the TRBD1 call by TCRdb cannot be tested. The CDR3 has 15 residues. Germline V lookup: CDR1 SGHRS, CDR2 YFSETQ. The CDR3 protein is CASSHGTTGSTEAFF.

The gene calls are TRBV12-3 or TRBV12-4 and TRBJ1-1. CDR3 length: 15 residues. CDR3 in amino acids: CASSFQEWVVGEAFF.

V gene TRBV25-1 combines with J gene TRBJ2-1. Germline CDR1 MGHDK, CDR2 SYGVNS. The CDR3 loop spans 12 amino acids. The CDR3 protein is CASSPIGIEQFF.